Listed below are T cell receptor beta chains from one sample, sequenced in a study of blood T cell repertoires in COVID-19. This table comes from immunoSEQ multiplex PCR, and its TCRdb copy is limited to in-frame clones, with some not included. The table shows some 150,000 clones, with just under 90% occurring only once. Input material: peripheral blood. The receptors were sampled from a woman between 45 and 65 years old with active or convalescent COVID-19. The CDR3 runs from the conserved cysteine through the conserved F or W. D genes are given only for firm matches. The size field is filled for only some rows; it gives once, few, many or a size class.

cdr3_aa cdr3_nt v_call clone_size d_call j_call
CASSSPRTSGTYEQYF TGTGCCAGCAGTTCTCCTAGGACTAGCGGGACCTACGAGCAGTACTTC TRBV27 - TRBD2 TRBJ2-7
CASRVDQGSYNEQFF TGTGCCAGCAGGGTGGACCAGGGCTCCTACAATGAGCAGTTCTTC TRBV27 - - TRBJ2-1
CASSLSGQGATNEKLFF TGTGCCAGCAGCCTGTCGGGACAGGGGGCAACTAATGAAAAACTGTTTTTT TRBV5-4 - TRBD1 TRBJ1-4
CASRTGGSGTEAFF TGCGCCAGCAGGACAGGGGGCTCTGGGACTGAAGCTTTCTTT TRBV5-1 - TRBD1 TRBJ1-1
CASSQDREVGGYTF TGCGCCAGCAGCCAAGACAGGGAAGTGGGGGGCTACACCTTC TRBV4-3 - - TRBJ1-2
CASSAEQGSVYEQFF TGTGCCAGCAGCGCGGAACAGGGATCCGTCTATGAGCAGTTCTTC TRBV2 - - TRBJ2-1
CASSYDREIGTEAFF TGTGCCAGCAGTTACGATAGGGAGATTGGGACTGAAGCTTTCTTT TRBV6-2/TRBV6-3 - - TRBJ1-1
CSVAGLAGVRHLSPYEQYF TGCAGCGTTGCCGGACTAGCGGGAGTCCGGCACCTTTCTCCCTACGAGCAGTACTTC TRBV29-1 - TRBD2 TRBJ2-7
CASSEDRNQPQHF TGTGCCAGCAGTGAGGACAGAAATCAGCCCCAGCATTTT TRBV2 - - TRBJ1-5
CASSLRGPNTEAFF TGCGCCAGCAGCCTAAGGGGGCCGAACACTGAAGCTTTCTTT TRBV4-1 - TRBD1 TRBJ1-1
CSVHRANTEAFF TGCAGCGTCCACAGGGCTAACACTGAAGCTTTCTTT TRBV29-1 once - TRBJ1-1
CASSYSSPGGNTEAFF TGTGCCAGCAGTTACTCGAGTCCCGGAGGTAACACTGAAGCTTTCTTT TRBV6-5 - - TRBJ1-1
CASSLQEGTNSPLHF TGTGCCAGCAGCTTACAGGAGGGCACCAATTCACCCCTCCACTTT TRBV7-9 - - TRBJ1-6
CASSPRHPNTEAFF TGTGCCAGCAGCCCCAGACACCCGAACACTGAAGCTTTCTTT TRBV7-2 once - TRBJ1-1
CASSRSGGANNEQFF TGTGCCAGCAGCCGTTCGGGGGGGGCGAACAATGAGCAGTTCTTC TRBV7-2 - TRBD2 TRBJ2-1
CASRPQGLKTEAFF TGTGCCAGCAGACCACAGGGCCTAAAGACTGAAGCTTTCTTT TRBV5-4 - - TRBJ1-1
CASSVASSTDTQYF TGTGCCAGCAGTGTAGCTAGCAGCACAGATACGCAGTATTTT TRBV2 - - TRBJ2-3
CASSSRDYLSEQYF TGTGCCAGCAGCTCAAGGGACTATTTAAGCGAGCAGTACTTC TRBV7-2 - TRBD2 TRBJ2-7
CASSQFSGREETQYF TGTGCCAGCAGCCAATTCAGCGGGAGGGAAGAGACCCAGTACTTC TRBV14 - TRBD2 TRBJ2-5
CASSQDPQGGVNTEAFF TGTGCCAGCAGCCAAGATCCCCAGGGAGGGGTGAACACTGAAGCTTTCTTT TRBV4-2 - - TRBJ1-1
CASSLAVKRENTGELFF TGTGCCAGCAGCTTAGCCGTAAAGCGGGAGAACACCGGGGAGCTGTTTTTT TRBV7-6 - TRBD2 TRBJ2-2
CASSPYASRGTEAFF TGCGCCAGCAGCCCTTACGCCAGTCGGGGCACTGAAGCTTTCTTT TRBV4-1 - - TRBJ1-1
CASRADGGYEQYF TGTGCCAGCCGTGCCGACGGGGGATACGAGCAGTACTTC TRBV7-2 - - TRBJ2-7
CASTQSFPQGIYF TGTGCCAGCACCCAATCCTTCCCCCAGGGGATATATTTT TRBV3-1/TRBV3-2 - - TRBJ1-3
CASSAAGGEGYTF TGTGCCAGCAGCGCCGCGGGGGGCGAGGGCTACACCTTC TRBV9 once - TRBJ1-2
CASSSWTGEETQYF TGTGCCAGCAGCTCGTGGACAGGGGAAGAGACCCAGTACTTC TRBV7-6 - TRBD1 TRBJ2-5
CSVDFRQGETQYF TGCAGCGTTGATTTTCGGCAGGGCGAGACCCAGTACTTC TRBV29-1 - - TRBJ2-5
CASKGDSSNQPQHF TGTGCCAGTAAAGGGGACAGCTCCAATCAGCCCCAGCATTTT TRBV19 - TRBD1 TRBJ1-5
CASSIGSRNTEAFF TGTGCCAGCAGCATCGGGTCAAGGAACACTGAAGCTTTCTTT TRBV7-2 - - TRBJ1-1
CASSLGGLAGPYNEQFF TGCGCCAGCAGCTTGGGGGGTCTAGCGGGTCCCTACAATGAGCAGTTCTTC TRBV5-1 - TRBD2 TRBJ2-1
CASSFDRGLYNEQFF TGTGCCAGCAGCTTTGACAGGGGGCTCTACAATGAGCAGTTCTTC TRBV11-3 - TRBD1 TRBJ2-1
CASSQATANYGYTF TGCGCCAGCAGCCAGGCGACAGCTAACTATGGCTACACCTTC TRBV4-1 - - TRBJ1-2
CASSLNWQGPGNEQFF TGTGCCAGCAGCTTAAATTGGCAGGGGCCGGGTAATGAGCAGTTCTTC TRBV7-3 - - TRBJ2-1
CASSEEPGTGWRKAGELFF TGTGCCAGCAGTGAGGAGCCCGGGACAGGGTGGAGGAAGGCCGGGGAGCTGTTTTTT TRBV6-1 - TRBD1 TRBJ2-2
CASKGGSSGANVLTF TGTGCCAGTAAGGGGGGGAGCTCTGGGGCCAACGTCCTGACTTTC TRBV19 - - TRBJ2-6
CASSSGQSSYNEQFF TGTGCCAGCAGCTCGGGACAGAGCTCCTACAATGAGCAGTTCTTC TRBV11-2 - TRBD1 TRBJ2-1
CASSRTVSGNTIYF TGTGCCAGTAGTCGGACAGTCTCTGGAAACACCATATATTTT TRBV19 - - TRBJ1-3
CSVGGSYGEVNYNEQFF TGCAGCGTTGGAGGTAGTTATGGGGAGGTAAACTACAATGAGCAGTTCTTC TRBV29-1 - - TRBJ2-1
CASSPKTGGNQPQHF TGTGCCAGCAGCCCAAAGACAGGGGGCAATCAGCCCCAGCATTTT TRBV6-2/TRBV6-3 - TRBD1 TRBJ1-5
CASGGTELYGYTF TGTGCCAGCGGAGGGACAGAACTCTATGGCTACACCTTC TRBV6-5 - TRBD1 TRBJ1-2
CASSRREAGGPGSYNEQFF TGCGCCAGCAGCCGTAGAGAAGCGGGAGGGCCAGGCTCCTACAATGAGCAGTTCTTC TRBV4-1 - TRBD2 TRBJ2-1
CASSGPQWNGYTF TGTGCCAGCAGTGGCCCACAGTGGAATGGCTACACCTTC TRBV28 - - TRBJ1-2
CASSLGAGNSNQPQHF TGTGCCAGCAGCTTAGGGGCGGGGAATAGCAATCAGCCCCAGCATTTT TRBV7-8 - - TRBJ1-5
CASSPQGPGGETQYF TGTGCCAGCAGCCCACAGGGGCCCGGCGGGGAGACCCAGTACTTC TRBV7-3 - TRBD1 TRBJ2-5
CASRLARSALYGNTIYF TGTGCAAGTCGCTTAGCGAGGTCAGCCCTCTACGGAAACACCATATATTTT TRBV12-2 - - TRBJ1-3
CSVAGGYGYTF TGCAGCGTTGCCGGGGGTTATGGCTACACCTTC TRBV29-1 - - TRBJ1-2
CSVDQGAETQYF TGCAGCGTTGATCAGGGGGCAGAGACCCAGTACTTC TRBV29-1 - TRBD1 TRBJ2-5
CASSSGLAASTGELFF TGTGCCAGCAGCTCGGGACTAGCGGCTTCCACCGGGGAGCTGTTTTTT TRBV5-4 - TRBD2 TRBJ2-2
CASSFTGGAYGYTF TGTGCCAGCAGCTTCACAGGGGGCGCCTATGGCTACACCTTC TRBV11-2 few TRBD1 TRBJ1-2
CASSRLTSAPMGSNEQFF TGTGCCAGCAGCCGTCTGACTAGCGCCCCAATGGGGTCCAATGAGCAGTTCTTC TRBV28 - TRBD2 TRBJ2-1
CASRPTVGYGYTF TGTGCAAGTCGCCCGACAGTTGGCTATGGCTACACCTTC TRBV12-2 - - TRBJ1-2
CASSLAGSGYEQYF TGCGCCAGCAGCTTGGCCGGGAGTGGCTACGAGCAGTACTTC TRBV5-1 - - TRBJ2-7
CATSDYGNIQYF TGTGCCACCAGTGACTATGGTAACATTCAGTACTTC TRBV24-1 - - TRBJ2-4
CASSQGAGGSAEAFF TGCGCCAGCAGCCAAGGAGCAGGGGGCTCTGCTGAAGCTTTCTTT TRBV4-3 - TRBD1 TRBJ1-1
CASSQQSDTGELFF TGTGCCAGCTCACAACAGTCAGACACCGGGGAGCTGTTTTTT TRBV18 - - TRBJ2-2
CASTVGQGGTEAFF TGCGCCAGCACCGTCGGACAGGGGGGCACTGAAGCTTTCTTT TRBV5-1 - TRBD1 TRBJ1-1
CASSRLAGGRLETQYF TGTGCCAGCAGCCGACTAGCGGGGGGCAGGTTGGAGACCCAGTACTTC TRBV3-1/TRBV3-2 - TRBD2 TRBJ2-5